Shown below are 7 T cell receptor beta chains from a single sample sequenced in a study of blood T cell repertoires in COVID-19. TCRdb's copy holds only in-frame clones and misses some; the assay was immunoSEQ multiplex PCR. This table holds 90,000 to 100,000 clones, roughly 80% found once. The material sequenced was peripheral blood. These receptors were collected from a man between 65 and 85 years old with active or convalescent COVID-19.

For this clone: Other DNA sequences in this specimen translate into the identical CDR3. This sequence joins TRBV24-1 and TRBJ2-3, with a possible D match to TRBD1 (6 bases). Trimming pared 2 bases from V and 2 bases from J, leaving 7 bases between. The CDR3 has 14 residues. In germline, CDR1 is KGHDR, CDR2 SFDVKD. CDR3 DNA: TGTGCCACCAGTGATTACAGGGACACAGATACGCAGTATTTT. Its protein product is CATSDYRDTDTQYF.

The chain links TRBV27 to TRBJ1-1, with D hard to call. Per germline, CDR1 MNHEY and CDR2 SMNVEV (reference sequence). The V end was cut by 6 bases, the J end by 0 bases, with 8 bases between. CDR3 length: 13 residues. This CDR3 is CASRTGMNTEAFF. The CDR3 DNA follows: TGTGCCAGCAGGACCGGGATGAACACTGAAGCTTTCTTT.

The rearrangement uses TRBV27 and TRBJ1-1; 7 bases are a match to TRBD1. The CDR3 contains 14 residues. V gave up 6 bases and J gave up 3 bases; unmatched junction bases: 7. CDR1 is MNHEY, CDR2 SMNVEV, per germline (reference sequence). The CDR3 DNA reads TGTGCCAGCAGGGGTGCCACAGGGGACACTGAAGCTTTCTTT. Protein: CASRGATGDTEAFF.

This chain connects TRBV5-4 to TRBJ1-6; 7 bases align to TRBD1. V lost 2 bases and J lost 4; bases outside the gene matches: 3. CDR1 is SGHNT, CDR2 YYREEE, per germline (reference sequence). This CDR3 comprises 15 residues. CDR3: CASSLQGRYNSPLHF. For the CDR3, the DNA is TGTGCCAGCAGCTTACAGGGGCGTTATAATTCACCCCTCCACTTT.

The chain joins TRBV2 to TRBJ1-6; 7 bases match TRBD1. The CDR3 is 13 residues long. Germline V gene sequence: CDR1 SNHLY, CDR2 FYNNEI. Trimming removed 7 bases from V and 8 bases from J; junction bases left unmatched: 5. CDR3 bases: TGTGCCAGCATTCTCCAGGGGGATTCACCCCTCCACTTT. Translating gives CASILQGDSPLHF.

J is TRBJ1-5 and V is TRBV6-2 or TRBV6-3; unclear D gene. The CDR3 is 11 residues long. V gave up 4 bases and J gave up 7 bases, with 5 bases separating them. Germline-derived CDR1 and CDR2 are MNHEY and SVGEGT. DNA for the CDR3: TGTGCCAGCAGTTCGGGACAGCCCCAGCATTTT. Translation: CASSSGQPQHF.

The chain recombines TRBV13 with TRBJ1-4; D is unclear. CDR1 PRHDT and CDR2 FYEKMQ come from the germline V gene (reference sequence). Between the trimmed V and J ends, which lost 2 bases and 4 bases, there was a span of 11 bases. The CDR3 has 15 residues. CDR3: CASSLRGSHNEKLFF. The DNA for the CDR3 is TGTGCCAGCAGCTTACGGGGAAGTCATAATGAAAAACTGTTTTTT.